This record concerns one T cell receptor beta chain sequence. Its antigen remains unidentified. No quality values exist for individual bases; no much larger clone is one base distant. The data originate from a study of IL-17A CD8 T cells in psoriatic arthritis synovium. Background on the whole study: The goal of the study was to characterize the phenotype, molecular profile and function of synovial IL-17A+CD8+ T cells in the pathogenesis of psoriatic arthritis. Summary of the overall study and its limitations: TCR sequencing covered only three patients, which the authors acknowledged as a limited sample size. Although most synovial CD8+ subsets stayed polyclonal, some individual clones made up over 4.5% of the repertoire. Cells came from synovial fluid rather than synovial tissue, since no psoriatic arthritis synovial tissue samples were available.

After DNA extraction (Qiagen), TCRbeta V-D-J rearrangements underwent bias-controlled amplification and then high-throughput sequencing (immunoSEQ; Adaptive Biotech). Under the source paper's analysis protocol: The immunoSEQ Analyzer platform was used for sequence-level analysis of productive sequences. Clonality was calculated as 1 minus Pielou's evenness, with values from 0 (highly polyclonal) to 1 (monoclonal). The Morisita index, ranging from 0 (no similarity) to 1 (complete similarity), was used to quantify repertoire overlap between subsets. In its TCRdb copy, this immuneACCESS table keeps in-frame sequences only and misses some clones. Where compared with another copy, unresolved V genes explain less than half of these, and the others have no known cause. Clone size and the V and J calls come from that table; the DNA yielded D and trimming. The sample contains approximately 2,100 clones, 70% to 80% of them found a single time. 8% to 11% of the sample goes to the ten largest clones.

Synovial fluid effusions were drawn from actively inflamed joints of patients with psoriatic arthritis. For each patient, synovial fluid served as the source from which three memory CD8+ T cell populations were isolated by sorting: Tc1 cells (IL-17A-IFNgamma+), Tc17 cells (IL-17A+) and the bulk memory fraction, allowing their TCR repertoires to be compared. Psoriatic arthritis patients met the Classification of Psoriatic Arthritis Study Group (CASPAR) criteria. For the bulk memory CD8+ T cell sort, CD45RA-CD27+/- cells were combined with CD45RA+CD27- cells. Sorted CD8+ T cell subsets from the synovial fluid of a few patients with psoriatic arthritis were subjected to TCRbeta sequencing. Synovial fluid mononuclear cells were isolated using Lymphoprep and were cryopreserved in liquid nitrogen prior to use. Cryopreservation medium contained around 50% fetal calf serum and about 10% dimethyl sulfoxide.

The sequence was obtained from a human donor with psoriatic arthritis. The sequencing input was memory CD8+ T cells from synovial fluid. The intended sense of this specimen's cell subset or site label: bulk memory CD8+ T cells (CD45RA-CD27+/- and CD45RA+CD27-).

At the DNA level, the sequence is TGTGCCAGCCGGATGAACACTGAAGCTTTCTTT. Its coded protein is CASRMNTEAFF. Recombination linked TRBV7-9 to TRBJ1-1, with no confident D gene call. V drops 8 bases and J drops 0 bases, leaving 4 bases in between. CDR1 and CDR2 are drawn from the germline V gene (reference sequence): SEHNR, FQNEAQ. From the cysteine up to the phenylalanine, the CDR3 has a length of 11 residues. Here the CDR3 DNA is all that survives: 33 bases in frame from base 1.